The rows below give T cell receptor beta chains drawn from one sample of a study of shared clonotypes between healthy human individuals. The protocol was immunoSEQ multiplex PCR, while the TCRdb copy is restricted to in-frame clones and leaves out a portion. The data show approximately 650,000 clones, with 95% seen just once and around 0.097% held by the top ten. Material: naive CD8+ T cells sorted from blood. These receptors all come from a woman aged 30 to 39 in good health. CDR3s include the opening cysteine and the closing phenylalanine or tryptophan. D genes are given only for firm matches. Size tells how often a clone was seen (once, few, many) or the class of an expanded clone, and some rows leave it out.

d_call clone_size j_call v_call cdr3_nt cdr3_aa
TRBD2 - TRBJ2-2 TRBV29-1 TGCAGCGTAGTAGCGGGAGCGGGGACCGGGGAGCTGTTTTTT CSVVAGAGTGELFF
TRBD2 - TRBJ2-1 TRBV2 TGTGCCAGCAGTCCCACTAGCGGGATTTCCTACAATGAGCAGTTCTTC CASSPTSGISYNEQFF
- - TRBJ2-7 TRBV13 TGTGCCAGCGCCCGGGCTAGCGCCTCCTACGAGCAGTACTTC CASARASASYEQYF
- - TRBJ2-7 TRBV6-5 TGTGCCAGCAGTTACTCGATAGAGGGGGTGGGGGAGCAGTACTTC CASSYSIEGVGEQYF
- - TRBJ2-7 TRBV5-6 TGTGCCAGCAGCTTGGGAGGGGGTCCCTACGAGCAGTACTTC CASSLGGGPYEQYF
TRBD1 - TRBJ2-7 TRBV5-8 TGTGCCAGCAGCTTGGGGGGACAGGGTCGGGAGCAGTACTTC CASSLGGQGREQYF
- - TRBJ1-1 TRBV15 TGTGCCACCAGCGACTCTGGGATGGGCACTGAAGCTTTCTTT CATSDSGMGTEAFF
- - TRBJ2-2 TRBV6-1 TGTGCCAGCACACTTTGGGGGCTCGGCACCGGGGAGCTGTTTTTT CASTLWGLGTGELFF
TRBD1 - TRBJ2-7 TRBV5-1 TGCGCCAGCAGCTTGGCACAGGGGATCTTCTACGAGCAGTACTTC CASSLAQGIFYEQYF
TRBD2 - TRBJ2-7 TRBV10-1 TGCGCCAGCAGCCAGGCGGGAGTTTACGAGCAGTACTTC CASSQAGVYEQYF
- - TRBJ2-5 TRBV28 TGTGCCAGCACAAAGGTCGCACTGGAGACCCAGTACTTC CASTKVALETQYF
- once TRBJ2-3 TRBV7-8 TGTGCCAGCAGCCTAACAGGTCCAGCTAGCACAGATACGCAGTATTTT CASSLTGPASTDTQYF
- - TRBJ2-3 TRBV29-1 TGCAGCGTTGCGGGGGCTGTAAACACAGATACGCAGTATTTT CSVAGAVNTDTQYF
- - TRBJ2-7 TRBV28 TGTGCCAGCAGTTTCAGGGTGTTCCCCCCCTACGAGCAGTACTTC CASSFRVFPPYEQYF
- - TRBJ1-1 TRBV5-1 TGCGCCAGCAGCCCAGAGGTGGGGGGCCGAAGCACTGAAGCTTTCTTT CASSPEVGGRSTEAFF
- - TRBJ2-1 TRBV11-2 TGTGCCAGCAGCACCAAACCAGCGGTACAGAATGAGCAGTTCTTC CASSTKPAVQNEQFF
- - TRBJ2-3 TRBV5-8 TGTGCCAGCAGCTTGGGGCAGGCAAGCACAGATACGCAGTATTTT CASSLGQASTDTQYF
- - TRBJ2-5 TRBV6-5 TGTGCCAGCAGTTACTCGGACTCTCTTGGGGAGACCCAGTACTTC CASSYSDSLGETQYF
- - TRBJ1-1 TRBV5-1 TGCGCCAGCAGCTTGGCAGGGCCCAACACTGAAGCTTTCTTT CASSLAGPNTEAFF
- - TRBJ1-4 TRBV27 TGTGCCAGCAGTTTTACGGACGGATATAATGAAAAACTGTTTTTT CASSFTDGYNEKLFF
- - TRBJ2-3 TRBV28 TGTGCCAGCAGACCGCGATCCGCGGATACGCAGTATTTT CASRPRSADTQYF
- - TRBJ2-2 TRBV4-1 TGCGCCAGCTCGGGACTGATCGGGGAGCTGTTTTTT CASSGLIGELFF
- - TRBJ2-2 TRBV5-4 TGTGCCAGCAGTCATAGGCCTGGGGGCACCGGGGAGCTGTTTTTT CASSHRPGGTGELFF
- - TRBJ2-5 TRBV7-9 TGTGCCAGCAGCCCACAGGGCCAAGAGACCCAGTACTTC CASSPQGQETQYF
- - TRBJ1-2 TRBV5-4 TGTGCCAGCAGCTTGTTGGCCGACGCTAACTATGGCTACACCTTC CASSLLADANYGYTF
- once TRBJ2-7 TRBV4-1 TGCGCCAGCAGCCTAGCGGAAGGGACCTACGAGCAGTACTTC CASSLAEGTYEQYF
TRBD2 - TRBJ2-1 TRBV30 TGTGCCTGGAGTCGACTAGCGGGAGGGGATGAGCAGTTCTTC CAWSRLAGGDEQFF
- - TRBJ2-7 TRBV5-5 TGTGCCAGCAGCTTGGTAGGAACCTACGAGCAGTACTTC CASSLVGTYEQYF
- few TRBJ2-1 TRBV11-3 TGTGCCAGCAGCGACAGGGAGGGATACAATGAGCAGTTCTTC CASSDREGYNEQFF
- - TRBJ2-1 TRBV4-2 TGTGCCAGCAGCCAAGTAGGTCGCAATGAGCAGTTCTTC CASSQVGRNEQFF
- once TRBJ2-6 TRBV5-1 TGCGCCAGCAGATCCGATGGGGCCAACGTCCTGACTTTC CASRSDGANVLTF
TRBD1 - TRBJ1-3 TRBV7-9 TGTGCCAGCAGCACCCCCACGGCAGGGGGCAAGGACACCATATATTTT CASSTPTAGGKDTIYF
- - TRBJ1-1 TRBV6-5 TGTGCCAGCAGTTACTCAGGGGGTACTGACACTGAAGCTTTCTTT CASSYSGGTDTEAFF
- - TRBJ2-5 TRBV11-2 TGTGCCAGCAGCTTAAACACAGGACAAGAGACCCAGTACTTC CASSLNTGQETQYF
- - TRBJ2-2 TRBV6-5 TGTGCCAGCAGTTACGGGCTCAACACCGGGGAGCTGTTTTTT CASSYGLNTGELFF
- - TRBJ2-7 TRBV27 TGTGCCAGCAGTCCCTCCCGACAGGAAAACCCCTACGAGCAGTACTTC CASSPSRQENPYEQYF